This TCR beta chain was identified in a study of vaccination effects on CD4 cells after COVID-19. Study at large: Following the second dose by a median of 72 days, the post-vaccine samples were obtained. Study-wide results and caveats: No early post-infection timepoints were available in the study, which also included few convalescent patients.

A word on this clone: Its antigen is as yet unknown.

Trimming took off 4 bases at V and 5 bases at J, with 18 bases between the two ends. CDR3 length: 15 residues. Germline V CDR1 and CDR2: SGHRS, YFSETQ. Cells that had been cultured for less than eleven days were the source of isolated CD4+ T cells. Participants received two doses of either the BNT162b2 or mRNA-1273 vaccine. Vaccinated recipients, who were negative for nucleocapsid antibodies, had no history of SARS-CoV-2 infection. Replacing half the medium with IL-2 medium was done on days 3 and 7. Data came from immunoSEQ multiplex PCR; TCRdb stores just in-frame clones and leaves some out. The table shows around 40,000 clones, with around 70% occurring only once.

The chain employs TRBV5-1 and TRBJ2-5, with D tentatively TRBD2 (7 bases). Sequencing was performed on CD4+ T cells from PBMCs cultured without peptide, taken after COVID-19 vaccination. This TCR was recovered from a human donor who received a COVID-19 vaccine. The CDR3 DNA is TGCGCCAGCAGCGGGGGGGACAACGCAGGGGAGACCCAGTACTTC. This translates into CASSGGDNAGETQYF. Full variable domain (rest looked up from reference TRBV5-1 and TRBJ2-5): KAGVTQTPRYLIKTRGQQVTLSCSPISGHRSVSWYQQTPGQGLQFLFEYFSETQRNKGNFPGRFSGRQFSNSRSEMNVSTLELGDSALYLCASSGGDNAGETQYFGPGTRLLVL.